This T cell receptor (beta chain) was sequenced in a study of blood T cell repertoires in COVID-19. Study information: The United States, Italy and Spain were the sources of the acute and convalescent COVID-19 samples. From T cells, B-cell-depleted T cells, or PBMCs came the material, which was cDNA or gDNA.

Germline CDR1 is SEHNR and CDR2 is FQNEAQ (reference sequence). V was clipped by 5 bases and J by 3 bases; unmatched bases: 8. This CDR3 region has 15 residues. This clone was detected ten times or more. Under the authors' procedure: Reference gene primer amplification in the assay estimated nucleated cell counts. Some clones are missing from TCRdb's copy, which holds only in-frame ones; the method was immunoSEQ multiplex PCR. V, J and clone size are taken as reported in that table, and D and trimming were inferred from the DNA itself. The repertoire holds 80,000 to 95,000 clones, with 85% as singletons.

The sequencing sample was made of peripheral blood. The chain links TRBV7-9 to TRBJ1-2, with TRBD1 matching 8 bases. The sequence derives from a man at least 80 years old with acute or convalescent COVID-19. CDR3: CASSTTQGADYGYTF. The CDR3 region has the DNA TGTGCCAGCAGCACAACTCAGGGGGCCGACTATGGCTACACCTTC.